The 29 T cell receptor beta chains below come from one sample, sequenced in a study of monozygotic twins with inflammatory bowel disease. TCRdb processed the 5' RACE reads again and assigns one entry to each CDR3 protein, with no DNA. The table for this sample gives around 210,000 distinct CDR3 sequences. Sequenced sample: blood. These TCRs come from a human donor with ulcerative colitis or Crohn's disease, or a healthy co-twin of an affected twin (not recorded which).

The chain employs TRBV21-1 and TRBJ2-1; the TCRdb call, TRBD1, lacks DNA for checking. TRBV21-1 constitutes a pseudogene. The CDR3 loop spans 15 amino acids. CDR3 sequence: CASIETGGRGRIQFF.

The V call is TRBV12-3 or TRBV12-4, the J call TRBJ2-3; no DNA is available, so the TRBD2 call from TCRdb remains unchecked. The CDR3 is made up of 16 amino acids. The CDR3 reads CASSSRQTMATDTQYF.

J is TRBJ2-7 and V is TRBV7-2; TCRdb lists TRBD2, though no DNA is available to test this call. Germline lookup yields CDR1 SGHTA and CDR2 FQGNSA. CDR3 size: 17 residues. CDR3 in amino acids: CASSLTAAGGPSYEQYF.

The chain recombines TRBV3-1 with TRBJ2-1; the D gene TCRdb calls, TRBD2, cannot be checked with no DNA. Germline-derived CDR1 and CDR2 are LGHDT and YNNKEL (reference sequence). The CDR3 sequence is 15 residues long. The CDR3 protein is CASSSLAGGPGEQFF.

This chain joins TRBV10-3 and TRBJ2-1; TCRdb selects TRBD1, and the lack of DNA leaves this call unchecked. CDR3 length: 16 amino acids. Germline loops: CDR1 ENHRY, CDR2 SYGVKD. The CDR3 loop is CAISESTKGSYNEQFF.

The V gene is TRBV7-9, the J gene TRBJ1-2. CDR3 length equals 12 residues. Germline values: CDR1 SEHNR, CDR2 FQNEAQ (reference sequence). This chain's CDR3 is CASSPEGYGYTF.

The V gene is TRBV10-3, the J gene TRBJ1-1. Germline CDR1 ENHRY, CDR2 SYGVKD. The CDR3 runs to 12 residues. The CDR3 reads CAISRGNTEAFF.

The chain has TRBV19 and TRBJ2-3; TCRdb returns TRBD1, unconfirmable since there is no DNA. The germline V gene has CDR1 LNHDA and CDR2 SQIVND (reference sequence). This CDR3 spans 13 amino acids. CDR3 in amino acids: CASSITGTDTQYF.

The V and J genes are TRBV7-2 and TRBJ2-3. Per germline, CDR1 SGHTA and CDR2 FQGNSA. The CDR3 loop spans 13 amino acids. CDR3 sequence: CASSLERWDTQYF.

This chain uses TRBV4-1 with TRBJ1-6; TCRdb's D call of TRBD1 is untestable without DNA. Germline V gene sequence: CDR1 MGHRA, CDR2 YSYEKL. The CDR3 covers 14 residues. CDR3 sequence reads: CASSPRTGDSPLHF.

The gene calls are TRBV5-6 and TRBJ1-1. In germline, CDR1 is SGHDT, CDR2 YYEEEE. The CDR3 totals 14 residues. CDR3 residues: CASGTGFMNTEAFF. Drawing the rest from reference TRBV5-6 and TRBJ1-1, the complete variable domain is DAGVTQSPTHLIKTRGQQVTLRCSPKSGHDTVSWYQQALGQGPQFIFQYYEEEERQRGNFPDRFSGHQFPNYSSELNVNALLLGDSALYLCASGTGFMNTEAFFGQGTRLTVV.

The chain is built from TRBV5-1 and TRBJ2-7; TCRdb calls TRBD2, which cannot be checked without DNA. Germline loops: CDR1 SGHRS, CDR2 YFSETQ. The CDR3 contains 14 residues. CDR3 amino acids: CASSFSGQAYEQYF.

The chain carries TRBV7-6 and TRBJ2-1; TCRdb's D call of TRBD1 is untestable without DNA. Germline loops: CDR1 SGHVS, CDR2 FNYEAQ. CDR3 length: 16 residues. This CDR3 is CASSRRGQGVYNEQFF.

The chain carries TRBV5-1 and TRBJ1-1. The CDR3 loop spans 16 amino acids. From germline, CDR1 is SGHRS and CDR2 YFSETQ. The chain's CDR3 is CASSPGLWITNTEAFF.

V gene TRBV29-1 combines with J gene TRBJ2-2. Germline V CDR1 and CDR2: SQVTM, ANQGSEA. This CDR3 contains 13 residues. Here the CDR3 reads CSFLHANTGELFF.

This chain connects TRBV5-1 to TRBJ2-7. The CDR3 consists of 14 residues. Germline loops: CDR1 SGHRS, CDR2 YFSETQ. CDR3 sequence reads: CASSLEPNSYEQYF. Combining the CDR3 with reference TRBV5-1 and TRBJ2-7 gives the whole variable domain KAGVTQTPRYLIKTRGQQVTLSCSPISGHRSVSWYQQTPGQGLQFLFEYFSETQRNKGNFPGRFSGRQFSNSRSEMNVSTLELGDSALYLCASSLEPNSYEQYFGPGTRLTVT.

The chain combines TRBV5-1 with TRBJ1-1; TCRdb picks TRBD1, but there is no DNA to check that call. The length of the CDR3 is 14 residues. CDR1 is SGHRS and CDR2 is YFSETQ in the germline V gene. CDR3 residues: CASSSRRGDTEAFF.

The V call is TRBV5-4, the J call TRBJ1-1; the TCRdb D gene call, TRBD1, has no DNA to confirm it. This CDR3 region has 13 residues. From germline, CDR1 is SGHNT and CDR2 YYREEE (reference sequence). The CDR3 sequence is CASAKGGDTEAFF.

The chain employs TRBV4-1 and TRBJ2-1. CDR1 is MGHRA and CDR2 is YSYEKL in the germline V gene. This CDR3 contains 14 residues. The CDR3 loop reads CASSQGQTYNEQFF.

The chain couples TRBV18 to TRBJ2-4. The CDR3 has 16 residues. CDR1 and CDR2 (germline): KGHSH, LQKENI. CDR3 in amino acids: CASSPISAVDKNIQYF.

This CDR3 reads CSGLWNEKLFF. This rearrangement joins TRBV29-1 to TRBJ1-4. This CDR3 has 11 residues. In germline, CDR1 is SQVTM, CDR2 ANQGSEA.

The chain joins TRBV5-4 to TRBJ2-7; the TCRdb call, TRBD1, lacks DNA for checking. Germline V gene data show CDR1 as SGHNT and CDR2 as YYREEE (reference sequence). This CDR3 has 16 residues. CDR3 loop: CASSRAAGTASYEQYF.

V usage is TRBV5-1 and J usage is TRBJ1-1; absent DNA, TCRdb's TRBD1 call cannot be checked. Germline V gene data show CDR1 as SGHRS and CDR2 as YFSETQ. The CDR3 spans 15 residues. The CDR3 reads CASKSASNVRAEAFF. The complete variable domain, with remaining parts taken from reference TRBV5-1 and TRBJ1-1, reads KAGVTQTPRYLIKTRGQQVTLSCSPISGHRSVSWYQQTPGQGLQFLFEYFSETQRNKGNFPGRFSGRQFSNSRSEMNVSTLELGDSALYLCASKSASNVRAEAFFGQGTRLTVV.

V usage is TRBV30 and J usage is TRBJ1-5. CDR1 is GTSNPN, CDR2 SVGIG, per germline (reference sequence). The CDR3 covers 15 residues. CDR3 protein: CAWSTQSGSNQPQHF.

The V and J genes are TRBV6-5 and TRBJ1-2. Germline V gives CDR1 MNHEY, CDR2 SVGAGI. This CDR3 is built from 14 residues. The CDR3 spells CASSSLAGDYGYTF.

V usage is TRBV7-2 and J usage is TRBJ1-1. The CDR3 totals 15 residues. Germline loops: CDR1 SGHTA, CDR2 FQGNSA. This CDR3 reads CASSLATGLNTEAFF.

CDR3 sequence reads: CASSSPTWGERQYF. The rearrangement links TRBV12-3 or TRBV12-4 to TRBJ2-3; the TCRdb call, TRBD1, lacks DNA for checking. The CDR3 is 14 residues long.

This chain links TRBV12-3 or TRBV12-4 with TRBJ2-7; with no DNA, the TCRdb D assignment of TRBD1 cannot be verified. CDR3 size: 15 residues. CDR3 amino acids: CASSFRQGRGLEQYF.

The chain joins TRBV7-9 to TRBJ2-1; TCRdb lists TRBD2, though no DNA is available to test this call. CDR3 length: 15 amino acids. CDR1 is SEHNR, CDR2 FQNEAQ, per germline (reference sequence). CDR3 in amino acids: CASSTRLAGDNEQFF.